Below are 25 T cell receptor beta chains sequenced from a single sample in a study of blood T cell repertoires in COVID-19. Data came from immunoSEQ multiplex PCR; TCRdb stores just in-frame clones and leaves some out. This sample has some 160,000 clones; roughly 80% occur once, and the top ten carry approximately 14%. The sequencing sample was made of peripheral blood. The receptors were gathered from a woman older than 75 with acute or convalescent COVID-19.

J is TRBJ1-2 and V is TRBV9; 11 nucleotides agree with TRBD1. The CDR3 has 16 amino acids. Germline V CDR1 and CDR2: SGDLS, YYNGEE. J was trimmed by 7 bases and V by 5 bases; bases with no gene match: 13. CDR3 loop: CASRAGQGARSGGYTF. The DNA for the CDR3 is TGTGCCAGCAGAGCCGGACAGGGGGCGCGGTCTGGTGGCTACACCTTC.

This chain joins TRBV3-1 (or the pseudogene TRBV3-2) and TRBJ2-2, with a tentative D call TRBD1 (6 bases). V dropped 4 bases and J dropped 2 bases, with 14 bases sitting between them. The CDR3 totals 16 residues. Germline V gene sequence: CDR1 LGHDT, CDR2 YNNKEL (reference sequence). The CDR3 bases are TGTGCCAGCAGCCGTACAGGGCCCACTAACACCGGGGAGCTGTTTTTT. Translated, it gives CASSRTGPTNTGELFF.

The chain couples TRBV6-5 to TRBJ1-6; 12 nucleotides line up with TRBD1. CDR3 size: 16 residues. V shed 4 bases, J shed 7 bases, and the junction held 5 bases outside the gene matches. Per the germline V gene, CDR1 is MNHEY and CDR2 is SVGAGI. CDR3 bases: TGTGCCAGCAGTTTTGGGACAGGGGGCGAAAATTCACCCCTCCACTTT. Translation: CASSFGTGGENSPLHF.

The rearrangement links TRBV6-5 to TRBJ1-3, with TRBD1 as a possible D gene (6 bases). The germline V gene encodes CDR1 MNHEY and CDR2 SVGAGI. The CDR3 covers 14 residues. V gave up 4 bases and J gave up 2 bases, with 9 bases separating them. This CDR3 reads CASSFTGTGNTIYF. CDR3 DNA: TGTGCCAGCAGTTTCACAGGGACTGGAAACACCATATATTTT.

The chain links TRBV28 to TRBJ2-1, with D maybe TRBD1 (6 bases). Germline values: CDR1 MDHEN, CDR2 SYDVKM. The V end lost 6 bases, the J end lost 6 bases, and 12 bases lay between the germline ends. This CDR3 region has 13 residues. DNA of the CDR3: TGTGCCAGCAGACGGACAGCTTTCAATGAGCAGTTCTTC. Its translation is CASRRTAFNEQFF.

This clone was seen just once. The chain is built from TRBV10-3 and TRBJ2-5; 10 bases map to TRBD1. The CDR3 has 14 residues. Trimming removed 4 bases from V and 7 bases from J; junction bases left unmatched: 6. In germline, CDR1 is ENHRY, CDR2 SYGVKD. The CDR3 sequence: CAISGGTGEGTQYF. CDR3 in DNA: TGTGCCATCAGTGGAGGGACAGGGGAGGGGACCCAGTACTTC.

J is TRBJ2-7 and V is TRBV19, with TRBD2 identical over 10 bases. The V segment lost 5 bases and the J segment 6 bases; nucleotides outside the gene matches: 7. Germline V gene sequence: CDR1 LNHDA, CDR2 SQIVND (reference sequence). The CDR3 loop spans 14 amino acids. CDR3 in amino acids: CASSRGTSDLEQYF. The CDR3 DNA sequence: TGTGCCAGTAGTCGTGGGACTAGCGACCTCGAGCAGTACTTC.

The table lists this clone with a count of one. The gene calls are TRBV5-1 and TRBJ1-5; the match to TRBD1 covers 7 bases. V lost 4 bases and J lost 5; bases outside the gene matches: 6. There are 14 residues in the CDR3. Germline V gives CDR1 SGHRS, CDR2 YFSETQ. The CDR3 nucleotides read TGCGCCAGCAGCCCCGGGACAGACCATCAGCCCCAGCATTTT. Translated: CASSPGTDHQPQHF.

V usage is TRBV9 and J usage is TRBJ2-3; maybe TRBD2 (6 bases). The length of the CDR3 is 16 residues. Germline-derived CDR1 and CDR2 are SGDLS and YYNGEE. V dropped 4 bases and J dropped 0 bases, with 15 bases sitting between them. CDR3 sequence: CASSLRGRMSTDTQYF. The CDR3 DNA sequence: TGTGCCAGCAGCCTCCGTGGGAGGATGAGCACAGATACGCAGTATTTT.

This clone was seen only once. This chain joins TRBV5-1 and TRBJ1-1; D is possibly TRBD1 (5 bases). CDR3 length equals 15 residues. Germline CDR1 SGHRS, CDR2 YFSETQ. The germline V and J ends were trimmed by 4 bases and 6 bases, with 19 bases remaining between them. The chain's CDR3 is CASSRLGDGGSEAFF. The CDR3 DNA follows: TGCGCCAGCAGCAGGTTAGGGGACGGGGGATCTGAAGCTTTCTTT.

In regard to this clone: At one boundary the junction diverges from the germline segment, which might be a read error. This chain links TRBV7-2 with TRBJ2-7, with TRBD2 identical over 12 bases. Germline CDR1 is SGHTA and CDR2 is FQGNSA. This CDR3 spans 14 amino acids. The CDR3 here is CASSLAGGPFEQYF. CDR3 DNA sequence: TGTGCCAGCAGCCTAGCGGGGGGGCCATTCGAGCAGTACTTC.

This sequence joins TRBV19 and TRBJ1-4; 7 positions match TRBD1. Per the germline V gene, CDR1 is LNHDA and CDR2 is SQIVND (reference sequence). The CDR3 extends over 20 amino acids. Trimming at V came to 3 bases and at J to 0 bases, leaving 16 bases not matched to a gene. The CDR3 here is CASSIETGRLPFATNEKLFF. CDR3 coding DNA: TGTGCCAGTAGTATCGAGACAGGGCGCCTCCCTTTTGCAACTAATGAAAAACTGTTTTTT.

The CDR3 sequence is CASSPTGVKTYNEQFF. The DNA for the CDR3 is TGTGCCAGCAGCCCTACAGGGGTGAAGACCTACAATGAGCAGTTCTTC. This chain joins TRBV9 and TRBJ2-1, with 7 bases lining up with TRBD1. This CDR3 is built from 16 residues. V lost 4 bases, J lost 2 bases, and 9 bases stayed unmatched. The germline gives CDR1 SGDLS, CDR2 YYNGEE.

CDR3 bases: TGTGCCAGCTCACTGGTCGAGGGGGCAAACACTGAAGCTTTCTTT. It translates to CASSLVEGANTEAFF. This rearrangement joins TRBV18 to TRBJ1-1; 7 positions match TRBD1. CDR1 KGHSH and CDR2 LQKENI come from the germline V gene. CDR3 length equals 15 residues. Trimming removed 4 bases from V and 2 bases from J; junction bases left unmatched: 7.

The J gene is TRBJ1-6, the V gene TRBV7-9; D perhaps matches TRBD1 (6 bases). V was pared by 5 bases and J by 14 bases, with 13 bases between. From germline, CDR1 is SEHNR and CDR2 FQNEAQ (reference sequence). There are 12 residues in the CDR3. The CDR3 bases are TGTGCCAGCAGCCCTGAAGGGGGGGCCCTCCACTTT. Amino acids: CASSPEGGALHF.

The V and J genes are TRBV21-1 and TRBJ2-2; the table's D gene call, TRBD2, was not cross checked with the DNA. TRBV21-1 is designated a pseudogene. The CDR3 loop spans 18 amino acids. DNA of the CDR3: TGTGCCAGCAGCAAAGGGAGAGGGCTAGCGGGATGTACCGGGGAGCTGTTTTTT. Protein product: CASSKGRGLAGCTGELFF.

The genes are TRBV6-1 and TRBJ1-2, with D maybe TRBD1 (6 bases). Germline V lookup: CDR1 MNHNS, CDR2 SASEGT. The CDR3 runs to 17 residues. V shed 0 bases and J shed 0 bases, with 14 bases lying between them. CDR3: CASSEAGRGPSNYGYTF. The CDR3 nucleotides read TGTGCCAGCAGTGAAGCGGGCAGGGGACCTTCTAACTATGGCTACACCTTC.

This clone was seen just once. The chain uses TRBV6-2 or TRBV6-3 and TRBJ2-3; tentatively, D is TRBD1 (6 bases). CDR3 size: 17 residues. CDR1 is MNHEY and CDR2 is SVGEGT in the germline V gene. With 4 bases removed from V and 0 bases from J, the gap between germline ends came to 17 bases. The CDR3 protein is CASSSRGRGPSTDTQYF. CDR3 DNA: TGTGCCAGCAGTTCCCGGGGCAGGGGACCTAGCACAGATACGCAGTATTTT.

The V gene is TRBV7-3, the J gene TRBJ2-5, with D possibly TRBD1 on 5 matching bases. Trimming cost V 5 bases and J 6 bases, with 16 bases left between them. Germline V lookup: CDR1 SGHTA, CDR2 FQGTGA. This CDR3 comprises 14 residues. CDR3 sequence reads: CASSVGHLEKTQYF. In nucleotides, the CDR3 is TGTGCCAGCAGCGTCGGACACCTAGAGAAGACCCAGTACTTC.

This clone was observed a few times. The chain is built from TRBV30 and TRBJ2-5; D remains ambiguous. Between the trimmed V and J ends, which lost 3 bases and 7 bases, there was a span of 6 bases. The germline V gene has CDR1 GTSNPN and CDR2 SVGIG (reference sequence). CDR3 length: 10 amino acids. The CDR3 DNA follows: TGTGCCTGGAGGGGCGCGACCCAGTACTTC. Protein product: CAWRGATQYF.

The CDR3 DNA is TGTGCCAGCAGTGGCCGACAGGGGCCCAGCTCCTATAATTCACCCCTCCACTTT. This encodes CASSGRQGPSSYNSPLHF. The chain recombines TRBV25-1 with TRBJ1-6, with 8 bases lining up with TRBD1. Germline V gene sequence: CDR1 MGHDK, CDR2 SYGVNS. With V trimmed by 4 bases and J by 0 bases, 8 bases remained unmatched. The length of the CDR3 is 18 residues.

The rearrangement uses TRBV18 and TRBJ1-1, with D tentatively TRBD1 (5 bases). CDR3 length equals 15 residues. In germline, CDR1 is KGHSH, CDR2 LQKENI. Deletions cut 2 bases from V and 0 bases from J, with 10 bases between. CDR3 sequence: CASSPMGHMNTEAFF. The CDR3 DNA reads TGTGCCAGCTCACCAATGGGGCACATGAACACTGAAGCTTTCTTT.

The chain's CDR3 is CASSLRLAGAYNEQFF. The CDR3 DNA reads as TGTGCCAGCAGCCTCAGACTAGCGGGGGCCTACAATGAGCAGTTCTTC. V gene TRBV9 combines with J gene TRBJ2-1; TRBD2 matches 12 bases. CDR1 is SGDLS, CDR2 YYNGEE, per germline. This CDR3 region has 16 residues. The V gene end was trimmed by 4 bases and the J gene end by 2 bases; junction bases not matched to a gene: 4.

The chain couples TRBV6-5 to TRBJ1-2, with a tentative D call TRBD1 (6 bases). CDR3 size: 12 residues. V dropped 5 bases and J dropped 5 bases, with 9 bases sitting between them. CDR1 MNHEY and CDR2 SVGAGI come from the germline V gene. CDR3: CASSQGRYGYTF. DNA of the CDR3: TGTGCCAGCAGTCAGGGGCGTTATGGCTACACCTTC.

This chain uses TRBV6-5 with TRBJ2-3; D is unclear. Germline-derived CDR1 and CDR2 are MNHEY and SVGAGI. The CDR3 spans 13 residues. With 7 bases removed from V and 1 base from J, the gap between germline ends came to 9 bases. CDR3 DNA sequence: TGTGCCAGCATCGAACGGGGCACAGATACGCAGTATTTT. Translation: CASIERGTDTQYF.